The source of this T cell receptor beta chain is a study of regulatory T cells in long-lasting Graves disease. Study-wide results and limits: Examination was confined to peripheral blood, excluding thyroid tissue. Newly diagnosed Graves' patients had higher TCR diversity than persistent ones. TRBV28, TRBJ1-2 and TRBJ2-5 were favored in persistent disease.

As to time point: persistent/refractory GD, antithyroid drugs over 5 years with positive TRAb. PBMCs were the source of the RNA used for TCR sequencing. In regard to this clonotype: The antigen remains undetermined.

To make TCR beta libraries, researchers used iRepertoire HTBI primers and Arm-PCR of CDR3 regions. Per the original data handling: Samples collectively showed fewer than 80 TRBV and roughly 15 TRBJ segments. TCRdb called the multiplex PCR reads again in MiXCR, with one record for every CDR3 protein. TCRdb, not the original authors, processed these V and J calls. The table records fewer than 600,000 distinct CDR3 sequences, around a fifth of them present only once. Germline V CDR1 and CDR2: DFQATT, SNEGSKA (reference sequence). The V and J ends lost 0 bases and 7 bases respectively, with 12 bases between them. This CDR3 has 13 amino acids.

This TCR came from a female donor with Graves disease. Sequenced material: peripheral blood mononuclear cells (PBMCs), taken when the disease was refractory, from a patient treated with antithyroid drugs. This chain joins TRBV20-1 and TRBJ1-1; D is perhaps TRBD1 (6 bases). CDR3 coding DNA: TGCAGTGCTAGAGATGGCAGGGGCCGTGAAGCTTTCTTT. It yields the protein CSARDGRGREAFF.